This is a list of T cell receptor beta chains from one sample in a study of T cell repertoires in cytomegalovirus infection. One entry per CDR3 protein results from TCRdb running MiXCR on the reads. Among fewer than 700,000 distinct CDR3 sequences, 20% to 25% were seen once, and the ten largest hold less than 9.5%. What was sequenced was CD8+ T cells from PBMCs. All receptors derive from a human donor in good health (CMV status not recorded). Some clones in this sample may be carry-over from other donors' samples. The CDR3 runs from the conserved cysteine through the conserved F or W. The order of the fields is clone size, J gene, V gene, CDR3 length, D gene, CDR3 protein, CDR3 DNA. The D gene is left open where the match is weak. Size tells how often a clone was seen (once, few, many) or the class of an expanded clone, and some rows leave it out.

size: once; J: TRBJ2-3; V: TRBV29-1; length: 14; D: -; CDR3: CSAGRAGHTDTQYF; DNA: TGCAGCGCAGGTCGGGCTGGTCACACAGATACGCAGTATTTT
size: many; J: TRBJ1-2; V: TRBV27; length: 12; D: -; CDR3: CASAGARYGYTF; DNA: TGTGCCAGCGCCGGGGCCCGCTATGGCTACACCTTC
size: -; J: TRBJ2-1; V: TRBV10-3; length: 14; D: -; CDR3: CAISETSESNEQFF; DNA: TGTGCCATCAGTGAGACGTCGGAGAGCAATGAGCAGTTCTTC
size: -; J: TRBJ1-5; V: TRBV4-2; length: 15; D: TRBD1; CDR3: CASSPQDRGNQPQHF; DNA: TGTGCCAGCAGCCCTCAGGACAGGGGTAACCAGCCCCAGCATTTT
size: -; J: TRBJ1-2; V: TRBV10-3; length: 15; D: -; CDR3: CAISERPQVNYGYTF; DNA: TGTGCCATCAGTGAGAGGCCACAGGTCAACTATGGCTACACCTTC
size: -; J: TRBJ2-1; V: TRBV6-1; length: 15; D: TRBD2; CDR3: CATLNSGDANNEQFF; DNA: TGTGCCACCTTAAATAGCGGGGATGCTAACAATGAGCAGTTCTTC
size: few; J: TRBJ2-7; V: TRBV20-1; length: 13; D: TRBD2; CDR3: CSATDGGAYEQYF; DNA: TGCAGTGCTACCGACGGGGGGGCCTACGAGCAGTACTTC
size: -; J: TRBJ2-7; V: TRBV4-1; length: 15; D: -; CDR3: CASSQASESSYEQYF; DNA: TGCGCCAGCAGCCAAGCGTCGGAGAGCTCCTACGAGCAGTACTTC
size: many; J: TRBJ2-5; V: TRBV10-3; length: 18; D: TRBD2; CDR3: CAISSGTSGGASRETQYF; DNA: TGTGCCATCAGTTCTGGGACTAGCGGGGGAGCATCGAGAGAGACCCAGTACTTC
size: few; J: TRBJ1-1; V: TRBV7-9; length: 14; D: -; CDR3: CASSPVTTNTEAFF; DNA: TGTGCCAGCAGCCCCGTGACAACGAACACTGAAGCTTTCTTT
size: -; J: TRBJ2-3; V: TRBV9; length: 16; D: TRBD2; CDR3: CASSVYGGRGTDTQYF; DNA: TGTGCCAGCAGCGTATACGGGGGGAGAGGCACAGATACGCAGTATTTT
size: many; J: TRBJ2-1; V: TRBV7-9; length: 12; D: -; CDR3: CASSLEGPWQFF; DNA: TGTGCCAGCAGCTTAGAGGGGCCTTGGCAGTTCTTC
size: -; J: TRBJ2-6; V: TRBV5-6; length: 20; D: -; CDR3: CASSAGQLPYKSSGANVLTF; DNA: TGTGCCAGCAGCGCGGGACAGCTACCCTACAAAAGCTCTGGGGCCAACGTCCTGACTTTC
size: -; J: TRBJ2-1; V: TRBV11-3; length: 12; D: -; CDR3: CASSSERDEQFF; DNA: TGTGCCAGCAGCTCAGAGCGCGATGAGCAGTTCTTC
size: -; J: TRBJ2-1; V: TRBV6-6; length: 13; D: TRBD1; CDR3: CASSYTGGYEQFF; DNA: TGTGCCAGCAGTTACACAGGGGGCTATGAGCAGTTCTTC
size: -; J: TRBJ1-5; V: TRBV28; length: 14; D: -; CDR3: CATWTVSGNQPQHF; DNA: TGTGCCACGTGGACGGTTTCTGGGAATCAGCCCCAGCATTTT
size: -; J: TRBJ2-5; V: TRBV7-2; length: 16; D: -; CDR3: CASSSDWGPGQETQYF; DNA: TGTGCCAGCAGCTCAGACTGGGGGCCGGGCCAAGAGACCCAGTACTTC
size: few; J: TRBJ1-6; V: TRBV7-9; length: 15; D: -; CDR3: CASSGGSSYNSPLHF; DNA: TGTGCCAGCAGCGGGGGAAGCTCCTATAATTCACCCCTCCACTTT
size: few; J: TRBJ1-2; V: TRBV28; length: 15; D: -; CDR3: CASSLVAESNYGYTF; DNA: TGTGCCAGCAGTTTGGTAGCGGAGTCTAACTATGGCTACACCTTC
size: few; J: TRBJ2-3; V: TRBV28; length: 16; D: -; CDR3: CASSSEQPRAFNTQYF; DNA: TGTGCCAGCAGTTCAGAACAGCCGCGAGCGTTTAATACGCAGTATTTT
size: -; J: TRBJ2-2; V: TRBV29-1; length: 13; D: -; CDR3: CSVGGGRVGELFF; DNA: TGCAGCGTTGGAGGGGGGCGGGTCGGGGAGCTGTTTTTT
size: -; J: TRBJ2-1; V: TRBV11-3; length: 11; D: -; CDR3: CASSNGHEQFF; DNA: TGTGCCAGCAGCAACGGGCATGAGCAGTTCTTC
size: -; J: TRBJ1-2; V: TRBV6-5; length: 19; D: TRBD1; CDR3: CANSQGGWTALRSNYGYTF; DNA: TGTGCCAACAGTCAGGGGGGTTGGACAGCCCTCCGTTCTAACTATGGCTACACCTTC
size: many; J: TRBJ1-1; V: TRBV4-2; length: 14; D: -; CDR3: CASSQGLWDTEAFF; DNA: TGTGCCAGCAGCCAAGGACTCTGGGACACTGAAGCTTTCTTT
size: many; J: TRBJ2-1; V: TRBV7-2; length: 16; D: TRBD2; CDR3: CASSSLAGGTDNEQFF; DNA: TGTGCCAGCAGCTCTCTAGCGGGGGGTACGGACAATGAGCAGTTCTTC
size: -; J: TRBJ2-2; V: TRBV28; length: 16; D: TRBD1; CDR3: CASSLTGGWNTGELFF; DNA: TGTGCCAGCAGCCTTACAGGGGGCTGGAACACCGGGGAGCTGTTTTTT
size: -; J: TRBJ2-1; V: TRBV20-1; length: 12; D: -; CDR3: CSARDGDNEQFF; DNA: TGCAGTGCTAGAGACGGGGACAATGAGCAGTTCTTC
size: -; J: TRBJ2-7; V: TRBV20-1; length: 15; D: -; CDR3: CSARQTHGRIYEQYF; DNA: TGCAGTGCTAGACAAACTCACGGACGAATCTACGAGCAGTACTTC
size: few; J: TRBJ2-7; V: TRBV12-3/TRBV12-4; length: 13; D: -; CDR3: CASSLRDGYEQYF; DNA: TGTGCCAGCAGTCTCCGGGACGGCTACGAGCAGTACTTC
size: many; J: TRBJ1-5; V: TRBV7-2; length: 13; D: -; CDR3: CASSLDIPRPQHF; DNA: TGTGCCAGCAGCTTAGATATCCCAAGGCCCCAGCATTTT
size: few; J: TRBJ2-5; V: TRBV6-2/TRBV6-3; length: 14; D: -; CDR3: CASTLYGTQETQYF; DNA: TGTGCCAGCACCCTCTACGGGACTCAAGAGACCCAGTACTTC
size: many; J: TRBJ2-7; V: TRBV7-9; length: 15; D: TRBD1; CDR3: CASSSAGTGSYEQYF; DNA: TGTGCCAGCAGCTCGGCCGGGACAGGGAGCTACGAGCAGTACTTC
size: -; J: TRBJ1-2; V: TRBV12-3/TRBV12-4; length: 12; D: -; CDR3: CASSLEGVGYTF; DNA: TGTGCCAGCAGTTTAGAGGGTGTTGGCTACACCTTC
size: few; J: TRBJ2-3; V: TRBV7-9; length: 18; D: TRBD1; CDR3: CASSSTGTANLKWDTQYF; DNA: TGTGCCAGCAGCTCAACCGGGACAGCTAACCTTAAATGGGATACGCAGTATTTT
size: few; J: TRBJ1-1; V: TRBV28; length: 12; D: -; CDR3: CASSFGNSEAFF; DNA: TGTGCCAGCAGTTTTGGAAACTCTGAAGCTTTCTTT
size: few; J: TRBJ1-5; V: TRBV11-2; length: 14; D: -; CDR3: CASWGQGHYQPQHF; DNA: TGTGCCAGCTGGGGCCAGGGACATTATCAGCCCCAGCATTTT
size: many; J: TRBJ2-2; V: TRBV12-5; length: 16; D: -; CDR3: CASGFWTGKGTGELFF; DNA: TGTGCTAGTGGTTTTTGGACTGGCAAAGGGACCGGGGAGCTGTTTTTT
size: few; J: TRBJ2-5; V: TRBV11-2; length: 16; D: -; CDR3: CASSLGYGLPQETQYF; DNA: TGTGCCAGCAGCTTAGGGTATGGACTACCCCAAGAGACCCAGTACTTC
size: -; J: TRBJ2-5; V: TRBV20-1; length: 14; D: -; CDR3: CSARDVGSQETQYF; DNA: TGCAGTGCTAGAGATGTAGGGTCCCAAGAGACCCAGTACTTC
size: -; J: TRBJ1-1; V: TRBV12-5; length: 15; D: -; CDR3: CASAPGSPRNTEAFF; DNA: TGTGCTAGTGCCCCCGGTAGCCCCAGGAACACTGAAGCTTTCTTT
size: many; J: TRBJ2-3; V: TRBV20-1; length: 15; D: -; CDR3: CSAPAWGESTDTQYF; DNA: TGCAGTGCTCCCGCTTGGGGGGAAAGCACAGATACGCAGTATTTT
size: -; J: TRBJ2-3; V: TRBV28; length: 18; D: TRBD2; CDR3: CASSQGLAGGSLTDTQYF; DNA: TGTGCCAGCAGCCAGGGACTAGCGGGGGGATCTCTCACAGATACGCAGTATTTT
size: -; J: TRBJ1-2; V: TRBV6-5; length: 13; D: TRBD1; CDR3: CACHGQGAEGYTF; DNA: TGTGCCTGCCATGGACAGGGGGCGGAAGGCTACACCTTC
size: few; J: TRBJ2-1; V: TRBV12-3/TRBV12-4; length: 16; D: -; CDR3: CASSLIGGLVVSEQFF; DNA: TGTGCCAGCAGTTTAATCGGAGGCTTGGTGGTGAGTGAGCAGTTCTTC
size: -; J: TRBJ1-3; V: TRBV20-1; length: 12; D: -; CDR3: CSANVYGNTIYF; DNA: TGCAGTGCTAACGTGTACGGAAACACCATATATTTT
size: many; J: TRBJ2-1; V: TRBV14; length: 15; D: -; CDR3: CASSQGQASYNEQFF; DNA: TGTGCCAGCAGCCAAGGACAGGCGTCCTACAATGAGCAGTTCTTC
size: many; J: TRBJ2-3; V: TRBV28; length: 13; D: -; CDR3: CASSGMRPDTQYF; DNA: TGTGCCAGCAGTGGGATGAGGCCAGATACGCAGTATTTT
size: many; J: TRBJ2-3; V: TRBV28; length: 14; D: TRBD2; CDR3: CASTAERDADTQYF; DNA: TGTGCCAGCACCGCCGAGCGGGATGCAGATACGCAGTATTTT
size: -; J: TRBJ1-1; V: TRBV6-2/TRBV6-3; length: 15; D: -; CDR3: CASSSPRGATTEAFF; DNA: TGTGCCAGCAGTTCCCCCCGGGGCGCGACTACTGAAGCTTTCTTT
size: few; J: TRBJ1-4; V: TRBV14; length: 15; D: -; CDR3: CASSHRGSPNEKLFF; DNA: TGTGCCAGCAGCCACCGAGGGAGTCCTAATGAAAAACTGTTTTTT